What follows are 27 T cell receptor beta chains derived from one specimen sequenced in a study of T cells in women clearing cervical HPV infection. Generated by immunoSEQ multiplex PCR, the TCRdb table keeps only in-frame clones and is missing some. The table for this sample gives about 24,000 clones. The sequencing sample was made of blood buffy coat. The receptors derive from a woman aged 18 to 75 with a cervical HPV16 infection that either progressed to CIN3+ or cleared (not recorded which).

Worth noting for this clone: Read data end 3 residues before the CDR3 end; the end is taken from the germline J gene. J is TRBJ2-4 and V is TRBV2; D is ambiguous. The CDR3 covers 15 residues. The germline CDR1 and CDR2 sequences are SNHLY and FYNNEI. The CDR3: CASSEVNLDNYGQYF. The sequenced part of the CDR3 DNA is TGTGCCAGCAGTGAAGTTAATTTGGATAACTATGGT.

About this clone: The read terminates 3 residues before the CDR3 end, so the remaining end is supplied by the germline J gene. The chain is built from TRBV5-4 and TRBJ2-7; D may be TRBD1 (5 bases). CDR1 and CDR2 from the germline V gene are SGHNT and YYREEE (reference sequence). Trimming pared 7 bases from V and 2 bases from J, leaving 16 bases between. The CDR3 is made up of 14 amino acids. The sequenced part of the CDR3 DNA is TGTGCCAGCGCTAAACAGGAACTCCCCTACGAG. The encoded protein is CASAKQELPYE. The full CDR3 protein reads CASAKQELPYEQYF.

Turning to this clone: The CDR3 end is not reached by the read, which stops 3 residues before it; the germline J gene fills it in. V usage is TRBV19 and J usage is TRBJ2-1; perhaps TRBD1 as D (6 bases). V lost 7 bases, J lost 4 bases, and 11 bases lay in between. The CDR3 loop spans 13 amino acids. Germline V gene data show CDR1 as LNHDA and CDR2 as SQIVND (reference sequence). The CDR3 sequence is CASNQRGYNEQFF. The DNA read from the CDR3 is TGTGCCAGTAACCAAAGGGGGTACAATGAG.

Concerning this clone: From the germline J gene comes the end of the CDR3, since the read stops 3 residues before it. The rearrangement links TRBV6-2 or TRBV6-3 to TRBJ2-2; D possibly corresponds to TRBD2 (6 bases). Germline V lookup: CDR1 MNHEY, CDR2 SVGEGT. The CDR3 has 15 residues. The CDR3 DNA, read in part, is TGTGCCACCTCCGCGACTCGGGGGAATAATGAAAAG. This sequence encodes CATSATRGNNEK. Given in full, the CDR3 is CATSATRGNNEKLFF.

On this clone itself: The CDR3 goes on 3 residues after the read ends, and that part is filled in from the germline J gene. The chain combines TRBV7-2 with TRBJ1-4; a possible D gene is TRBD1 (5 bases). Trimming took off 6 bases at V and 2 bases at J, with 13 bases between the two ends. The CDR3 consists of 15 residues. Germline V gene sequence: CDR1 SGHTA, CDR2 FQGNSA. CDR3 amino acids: CASSPDGGTNEKLFF. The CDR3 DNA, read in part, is TGTGCCAGCAGTCCGGACGGGGGGACTAATGAAAAA.

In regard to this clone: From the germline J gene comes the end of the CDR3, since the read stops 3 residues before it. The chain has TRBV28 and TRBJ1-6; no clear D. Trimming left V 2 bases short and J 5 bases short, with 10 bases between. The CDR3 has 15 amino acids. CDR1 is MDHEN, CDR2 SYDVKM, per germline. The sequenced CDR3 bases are TGTGCCAGCAGTTTAAGTGGGCGTCATAATTCACCC. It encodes CASSLSGRHNSP. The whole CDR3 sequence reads CASSLSGRHNSPLHF.

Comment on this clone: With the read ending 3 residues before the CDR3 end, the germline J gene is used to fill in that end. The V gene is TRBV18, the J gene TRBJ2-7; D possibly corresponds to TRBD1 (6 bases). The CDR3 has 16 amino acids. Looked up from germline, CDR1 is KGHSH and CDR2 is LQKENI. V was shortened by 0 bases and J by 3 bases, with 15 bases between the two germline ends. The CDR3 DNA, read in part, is TGTGCCAGCTCACCACCGGGGGCCAGGGTGAGCTACGAG. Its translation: CASSPPGARVSYE. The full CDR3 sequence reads CASSPPGARVSYEQYF.

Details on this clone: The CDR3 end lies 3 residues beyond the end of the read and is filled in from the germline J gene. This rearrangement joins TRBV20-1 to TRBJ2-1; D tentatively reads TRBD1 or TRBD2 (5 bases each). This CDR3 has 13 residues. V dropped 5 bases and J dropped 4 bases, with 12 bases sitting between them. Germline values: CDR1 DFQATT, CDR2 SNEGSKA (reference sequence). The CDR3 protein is CSAPEGFYNEQFF. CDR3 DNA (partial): TGCAGTGCTCCTGAGGGGTTTTACAATGAG.

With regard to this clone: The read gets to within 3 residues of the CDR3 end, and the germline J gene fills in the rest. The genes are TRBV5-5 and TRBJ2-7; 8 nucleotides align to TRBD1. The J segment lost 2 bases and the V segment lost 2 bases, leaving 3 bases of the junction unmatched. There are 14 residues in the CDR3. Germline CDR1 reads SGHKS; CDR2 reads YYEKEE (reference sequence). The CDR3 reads CASSFATGAYEQYF. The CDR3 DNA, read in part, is TGTGCCAGCAGCTTTGCGACAGGGGCCTACGAG. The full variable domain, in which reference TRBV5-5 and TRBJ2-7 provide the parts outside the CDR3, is DAGVTQSPTHLIKTRGQQVTLRCSPISGHKSVSWYQQVLGQGPQFIFQYYEKEERGRGNFPDRFSARQFPNYSSELNVNALLLGDSALYLCASSFATGAYEQYFGPGTRLTVT.

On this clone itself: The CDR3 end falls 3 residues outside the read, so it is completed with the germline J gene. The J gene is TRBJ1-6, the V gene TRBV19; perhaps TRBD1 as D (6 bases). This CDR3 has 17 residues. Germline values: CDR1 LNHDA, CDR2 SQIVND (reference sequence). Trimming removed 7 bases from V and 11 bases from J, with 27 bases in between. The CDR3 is CASTQRGGVLNLAPLHF. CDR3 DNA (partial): TGTGCCAGTACCCAACGAGGGGGGGTCCTAAATTTGGCACCC.

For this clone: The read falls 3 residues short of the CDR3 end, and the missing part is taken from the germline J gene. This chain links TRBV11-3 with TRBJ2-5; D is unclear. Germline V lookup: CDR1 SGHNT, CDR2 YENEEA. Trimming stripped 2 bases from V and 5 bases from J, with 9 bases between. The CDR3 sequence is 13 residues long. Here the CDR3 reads CASSLTGSETQYF. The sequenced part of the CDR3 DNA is TGTGCCAGCAGCTTAACCGGGTCTGAGACC.

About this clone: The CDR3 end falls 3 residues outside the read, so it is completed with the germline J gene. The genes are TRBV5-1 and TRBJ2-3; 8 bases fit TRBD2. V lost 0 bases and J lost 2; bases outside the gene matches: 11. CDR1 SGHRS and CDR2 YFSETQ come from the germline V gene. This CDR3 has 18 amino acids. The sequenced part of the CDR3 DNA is TGCGCCAGCAGCTTGGCCATCCGGATTAGCGGGAACACAGATACG. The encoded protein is CASSLAIRISGNTDT. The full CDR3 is CASSLAIRISGNTDTQYF.

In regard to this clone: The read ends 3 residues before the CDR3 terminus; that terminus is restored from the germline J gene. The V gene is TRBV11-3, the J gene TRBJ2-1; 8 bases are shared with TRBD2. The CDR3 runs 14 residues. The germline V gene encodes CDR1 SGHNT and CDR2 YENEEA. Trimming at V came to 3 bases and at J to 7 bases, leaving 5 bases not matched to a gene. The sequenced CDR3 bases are TGTGCCAGCAGCTTTAGCGGACTAGCTAATGAG. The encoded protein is CASSFSGLANE. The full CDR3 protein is CASSFSGLANEQFF. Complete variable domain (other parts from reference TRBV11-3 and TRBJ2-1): EAGVVQSPRYKIIEKKQPVAFWCNPISGHNTLYWYLQNLGQGPELLIRYENEEAVDDSQLPKDRFSAERLKGVDSTLKIQPAELGDSAVYLCASSFSGLANEQFFGPGTRLTVL.

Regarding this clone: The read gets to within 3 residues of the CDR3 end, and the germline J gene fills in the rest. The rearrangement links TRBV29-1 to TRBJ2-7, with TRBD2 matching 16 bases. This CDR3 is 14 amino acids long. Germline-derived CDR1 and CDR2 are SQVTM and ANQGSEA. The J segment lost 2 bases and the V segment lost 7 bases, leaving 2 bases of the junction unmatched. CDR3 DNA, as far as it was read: TGCAGCGCGGGGACTAGCGGGAGGGCCTACGAG. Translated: CSAGTSGRAYE. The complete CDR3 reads CSAGTSGRAYEQYF.

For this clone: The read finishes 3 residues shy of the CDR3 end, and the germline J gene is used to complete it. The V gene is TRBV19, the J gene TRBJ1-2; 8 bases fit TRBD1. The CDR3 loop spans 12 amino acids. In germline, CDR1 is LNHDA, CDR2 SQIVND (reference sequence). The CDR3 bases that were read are TGTGCCAGTAGTATGGGACAGGAAGAC. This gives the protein CASSMGQED. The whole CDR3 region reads CASSMGQEDYTF.

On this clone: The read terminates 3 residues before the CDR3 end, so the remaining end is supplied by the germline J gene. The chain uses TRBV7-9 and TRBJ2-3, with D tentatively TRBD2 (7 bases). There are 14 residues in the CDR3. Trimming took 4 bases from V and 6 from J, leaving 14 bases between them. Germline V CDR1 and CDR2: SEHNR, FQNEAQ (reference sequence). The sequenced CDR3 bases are TGTGCCAGCAGCTCTAGCGAGGGGGGGGATACG. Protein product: CASSSSEGGDT. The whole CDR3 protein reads CASSSSEGGDTQYF.

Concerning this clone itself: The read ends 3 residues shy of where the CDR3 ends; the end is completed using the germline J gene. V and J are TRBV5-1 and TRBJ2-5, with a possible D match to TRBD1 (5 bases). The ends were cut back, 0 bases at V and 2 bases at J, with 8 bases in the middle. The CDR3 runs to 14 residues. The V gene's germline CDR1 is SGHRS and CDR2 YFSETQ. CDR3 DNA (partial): TGCGCCAGCAGCTTGGAAGGGGTACAAGAGACC. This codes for CASSLEGVQET. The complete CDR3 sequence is CASSLEGVQETQYF.

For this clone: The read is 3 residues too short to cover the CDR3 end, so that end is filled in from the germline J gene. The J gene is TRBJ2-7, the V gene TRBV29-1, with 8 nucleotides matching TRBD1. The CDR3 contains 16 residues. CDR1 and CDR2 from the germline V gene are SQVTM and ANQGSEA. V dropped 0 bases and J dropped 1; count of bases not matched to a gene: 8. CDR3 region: CSVEDWGQAKSYEQYF. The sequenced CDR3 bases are TGCAGCGTTGAAGATTGGGGACAGGCAAAATCCTACGAG.

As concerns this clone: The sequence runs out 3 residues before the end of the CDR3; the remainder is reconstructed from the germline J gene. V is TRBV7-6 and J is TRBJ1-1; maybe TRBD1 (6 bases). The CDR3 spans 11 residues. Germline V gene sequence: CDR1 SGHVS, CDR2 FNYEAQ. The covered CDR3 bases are TGTGCCAGCAGCTCCGGACAGGAA. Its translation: CASSSGQE. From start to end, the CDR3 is CASSSGQEAFF.

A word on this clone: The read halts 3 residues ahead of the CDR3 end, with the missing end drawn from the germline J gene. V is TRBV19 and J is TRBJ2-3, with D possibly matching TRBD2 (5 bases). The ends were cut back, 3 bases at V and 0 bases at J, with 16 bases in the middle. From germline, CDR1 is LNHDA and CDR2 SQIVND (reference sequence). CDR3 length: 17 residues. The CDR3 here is CASSMRADITSTDTQYF. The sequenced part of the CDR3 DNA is TGTGCCAGTAGTATGAGGGCAGATATTACAAGCACAGATACG.

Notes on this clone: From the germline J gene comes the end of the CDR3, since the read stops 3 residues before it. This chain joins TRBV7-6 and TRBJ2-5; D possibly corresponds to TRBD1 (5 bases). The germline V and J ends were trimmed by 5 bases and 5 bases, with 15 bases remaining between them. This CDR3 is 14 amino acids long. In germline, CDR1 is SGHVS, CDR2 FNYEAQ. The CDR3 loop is CASSPRTKRETQYF. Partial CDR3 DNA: TGTGCCAGCAGCCCTCGGACAAAGAGGGAGACC.

CDR3 region: CASSQDPGEGNQPQHF. The sequenced part of the CDR3 DNA is TGCGCCAGCAGCCAAGATCCCGGGGAGGGCAATCAGCCC. V usage is TRBV4-1 and J usage is TRBJ1-5; D ambiguous. The read terminates 3 residues ahead of where the CDR3 ends, so the germline J gene completes it. The germline gives CDR1 MGHRA, CDR2 YSYEKL. V lost 0 bases to trimming and J lost 2 bases, with 11 bases between them. There are 16 residues in the CDR3.

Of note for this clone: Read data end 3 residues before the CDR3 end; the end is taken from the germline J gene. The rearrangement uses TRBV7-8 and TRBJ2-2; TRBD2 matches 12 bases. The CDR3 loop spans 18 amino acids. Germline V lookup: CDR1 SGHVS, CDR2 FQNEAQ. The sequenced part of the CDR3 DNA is TGTGCCAGCAGCTCGACAGGACTAGCGGGAACGGGGGCCAACGTG. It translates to CASSSTGLAGTGANV. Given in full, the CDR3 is CASSSTGLAGTGANVLFF.

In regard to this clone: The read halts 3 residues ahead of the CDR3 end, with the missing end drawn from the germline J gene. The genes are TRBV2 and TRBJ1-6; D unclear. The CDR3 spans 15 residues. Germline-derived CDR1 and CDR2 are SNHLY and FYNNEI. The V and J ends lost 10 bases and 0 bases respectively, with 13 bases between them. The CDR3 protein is CAKGPQSSYNSPLHF. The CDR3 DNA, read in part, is TGTGCCAAAGGTCCACAGAGCTCCTATAATTCACCC.

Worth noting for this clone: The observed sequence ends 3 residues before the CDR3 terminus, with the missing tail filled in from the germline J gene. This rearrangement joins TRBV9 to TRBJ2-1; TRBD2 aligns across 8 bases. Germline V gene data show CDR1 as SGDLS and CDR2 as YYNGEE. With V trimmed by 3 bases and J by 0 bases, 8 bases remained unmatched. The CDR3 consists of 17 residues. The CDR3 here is CASSGRTSGSSYNEQFF. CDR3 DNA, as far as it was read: TGTGCCAGCAGCGGACGAACTAGCGGCAGCTCCTACAATGAG.

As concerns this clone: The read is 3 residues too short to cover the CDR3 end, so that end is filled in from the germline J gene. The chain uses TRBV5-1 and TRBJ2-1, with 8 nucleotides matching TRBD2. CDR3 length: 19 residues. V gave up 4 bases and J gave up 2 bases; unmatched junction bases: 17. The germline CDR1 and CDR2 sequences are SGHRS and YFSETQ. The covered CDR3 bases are TGCGCCAGCAGCGAACTAGATTCGGGAGGGCCTCTCCCCTACAATGAG. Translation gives CASSELDSGGPLPYNE. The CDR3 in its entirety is CASSELDSGGPLPYNEQFF.

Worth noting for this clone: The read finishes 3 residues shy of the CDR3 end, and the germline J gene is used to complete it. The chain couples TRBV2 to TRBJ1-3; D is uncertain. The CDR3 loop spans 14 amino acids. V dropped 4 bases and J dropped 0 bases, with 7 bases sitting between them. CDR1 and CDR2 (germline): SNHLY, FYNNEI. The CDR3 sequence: CASSGSVSGNTIYF. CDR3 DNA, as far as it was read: TGTGCCAGCAGTGGCTCGGTCTCTGGAAACACC.